The rows below give T cell receptor beta chains drawn from one sample of a study of cytomegalovirus exposure and HLA in healthy donors. Method: immunoSEQ multiplex PCR; TCRdb's copy keeps in-frame clones and lacks some. The table records tens of thousands of clones, more than 55% of them present only once. The sample comprised PBMCs. All receptors come from a boy aged 5-17 years in good health and CMV-seropositive. CDR3s include the opening cysteine and the closing phenylalanine or tryptophan. Fields, in order: V gene, clone size, J gene, D gene, CDR3 DNA, CDR3 protein. D genes are given only for firm matches. Clone sizes are given selectively: once, few, many, or a class where the clone is expanded.

v_call: TRBV13; clone_size: -; j_call: TRBJ2-2; d_call: -; cdr3_nt: TGTGCCAGCAGCTTTAAGCAGGGGGGCCGCACCGGGGAGCTGTTTTTT; cdr3_aa: CASSFKQGGRTGELFF
v_call: TRBV6-1; clone_size: -; j_call: TRBJ1-4; d_call: -; cdr3_nt: TGTGCCAGCCTAGCTGAAAAACTGTTTTTT; cdr3_aa: CASLAEKLFF
v_call: TRBV29-1; clone_size: -; j_call: TRBJ1-2; d_call: -; cdr3_nt: TGCAGCGTTGAACTGAGTACCTATGGCTACACCTTC; cdr3_aa: CSVELSTYGYTF
v_call: TRBV5-1; clone_size: -; j_call: TRBJ2-2; d_call: TRBD1; cdr3_nt: TGCGCCAGCAGCATCCAAGGACAGGGGGCGACCGGGGAGCTGTTTTTT; cdr3_aa: CASSIQGQGATGELFF
v_call: TRBV15; clone_size: -; j_call: TRBJ2-7; d_call: -; cdr3_nt: TGTGCCACCAGCAGATCCTACTTGGACGAGCAGTACTTC; cdr3_aa: CATSRSYLDEQYF
v_call: TRBV2; clone_size: -; j_call: TRBJ1-5; d_call: -; cdr3_nt: TGTGCCAGCAGAACAACAGGTAACAATCAGCCCCAGCATTTT; cdr3_aa: CASRTTGNNQPQHF
v_call: TRBV5-1; clone_size: -; j_call: TRBJ1-4; d_call: TRBD1; cdr3_nt: TGCGCCAGCAGCCCCTGGACAGGGGGCGAGGAAAAACTGTTTTTT; cdr3_aa: CASSPWTGGEEKLFF
v_call: TRBV19; clone_size: -; j_call: TRBJ1-4; d_call: TRBD1; cdr3_nt: TGTGCCAGTGGACAGGGGGCGCGGGGAAAACTGTTTTTT; cdr3_aa: CASGQGARGKLFF
v_call: TRBV25-1; clone_size: -; j_call: TRBJ2-2; d_call: TRBD1; cdr3_nt: TGTGCCAGCAGTGTTGACAGGGGGCAGCTGTTTTTT; cdr3_aa: CASSVDRGQLFF
v_call: TRBV6-6; clone_size: -; j_call: TRBJ2-7; d_call: TRBD1; cdr3_nt: TGTGCCAGCAGTTACTCACCGGGACAGGTCTACGAGCAGTACTTC; cdr3_aa: CASSYSPGQVYEQYF
v_call: TRBV19; clone_size: few; j_call: TRBJ2-1; d_call: TRBD2; cdr3_nt: TGTGCCAGTAGTATAGTCCTGGCTAGCGGGAGCTACAATGAGCAGTTCTTC; cdr3_aa: CASSIVLASGSYNEQFF
v_call: TRBV7-2; clone_size: -; j_call: TRBJ1-5; d_call: -; cdr3_nt: TGTGCCAGCAGCTTATCCCTGGCGGGGCAGCCCCAGAATTTT; cdr3_aa: CASSLSLAGQPQNF
v_call: TRBV27; clone_size: -; j_call: TRBJ2-5; d_call: -; cdr3_nt: TGTGCCAGCAGTTTACAGGGCGTTAAGACCCAGTACTTC; cdr3_aa: CASSLQGVKTQYF
v_call: TRBV5-1; clone_size: few; j_call: TRBJ1-1; d_call: -; cdr3_nt: TGCGCCAGCAGCTTTCGAGGCCCCGTGGAGACTGAAGCTTTCTTT; cdr3_aa: CASSFRGPVETEAFF
v_call: TRBV11-2; clone_size: -; j_call: TRBJ1-3; d_call: -; cdr3_nt: TGTGCCAGCAGTCCGGACGGACTCTCTGGAAACACCATATATTTT; cdr3_aa: CASSPDGLSGNTIYF
v_call: TRBV2; clone_size: -; j_call: TRBJ2-7; d_call: -; cdr3_nt: TGTGCCAGCATCTGGACAGACTCCTACGAGCAGTACTTC; cdr3_aa: CASIWTDSYEQYF
v_call: TRBV10-1; clone_size: -; j_call: TRBJ2-3; d_call: TRBD2; cdr3_nt: TGCGCCAGCAGTGACGGCGGGGGAGCAGATACGCAGTATTTT; cdr3_aa: CASSDGGGADTQYF
v_call: TRBV25-1; clone_size: -; j_call: TRBJ2-7; d_call: -; cdr3_nt: TGTGCCAGCAGACCGGGGACAAGCTACGAGCAGTACTTC; cdr3_aa: CASRPGTSYEQYF
v_call: TRBV6-6; clone_size: -; j_call: TRBJ2-2; d_call: -; cdr3_nt: TGTGCCAGCAGGGCAGGGAACACCGGGGAGCTGTTTTTT; cdr3_aa: CASRAGNTGELFF
v_call: TRBV27; clone_size: -; j_call: TRBJ2-2; d_call: -; cdr3_nt: TGTGCCAGCACTCAACTCGGCGGGGAGCTGTTTTTT; cdr3_aa: CASTQLGGELFF
v_call: TRBV5-1; clone_size: -; j_call: TRBJ1-5; d_call: TRBD1; cdr3_nt: TGCGCCAGCTCCGAGGGACAGGGGTTTGATCAGCCCCAGCATTTT; cdr3_aa: CASSEGQGFDQPQHF
v_call: TRBV19; clone_size: once; j_call: TRBJ2-2; d_call: TRBD1; cdr3_nt: TGTGCCAGTAGTACCCGGACAGGGGGGATGAACACCGGGGAGCTGTTTTTT; cdr3_aa: CASSTRTGGMNTGELFF
v_call: TRBV6-6; clone_size: few; j_call: TRBJ1-1; d_call: -; cdr3_nt: TGTGCCAGCAGTTACAAGGGGATGAACACTGAAGCTTTCTTT; cdr3_aa: CASSYKGMNTEAFF
v_call: TRBV19; clone_size: -; j_call: TRBJ1-2; d_call: TRBD1; cdr3_nt: TGTGCCAGTGGGACAGGCTTAGAGTATGGCTACACCTTC; cdr3_aa: CASGTGLEYGYTF
v_call: TRBV9; clone_size: -; j_call: TRBJ1-6; d_call: -; cdr3_nt: TGTGCCAGCAGCGTAGGGCAAGGGAGGTCCTATAATTCACCCCTCCACTTT; cdr3_aa: CASSVGQGRSYNSPLHF
v_call: TRBV19; clone_size: -; j_call: TRBJ2-1; d_call: TRBD1; cdr3_nt: TGTGCCAGTCGCCCCCGGGACAGATCCTACAATGAGCAGTTCTTC; cdr3_aa: CASRPRDRSYNEQFF
v_call: TRBV5-4; clone_size: -; j_call: TRBJ1-1; d_call: TRBD1; cdr3_nt: TGTGCCAGCAGCCCATCAGGGACAGGGAACACTGAAGCTTTCTTT; cdr3_aa: CASSPSGTGNTEAFF
v_call: TRBV27; clone_size: -; j_call: TRBJ2-7; d_call: -; cdr3_nt: TGTGCCAGCAAGGGGGGGGCACGCTCCTACGAGCAGTACTTC; cdr3_aa: CASKGGARSYEQYF
v_call: TRBV10-3; clone_size: -; j_call: TRBJ2-7; d_call: TRBD2; cdr3_nt: TGTGCCATCTTGGGCACTAGCGGGGGCGACTACGAGCAGTACTTC; cdr3_aa: CAILGTSGGDYEQYF
v_call: TRBV15; clone_size: few; j_call: TRBJ1-4; d_call: TRBD1; cdr3_nt: TGTGCCACCAGCAGAGAGGCGGGACAGCGTGCTTCAACTAATGAAAAACTGTTTTTT; cdr3_aa: CATSREAGQRASTNEKLFF
v_call: TRBV7-9; clone_size: -; j_call: TRBJ1-5; d_call: -; cdr3_nt: TGTGCCAGCAGCTTAATCGATCAGCCCCAGCATTTT; cdr3_aa: CASSLIDQPQHF
v_call: TRBV6-1; clone_size: -; j_call: TRBJ1-1; d_call: -; cdr3_nt: TGTGCCAGCAGTGAATATGGAGGGATAAACACTGAAGCTTTCTTT; cdr3_aa: CASSEYGGINTEAFF
v_call: TRBV5-1; clone_size: -; j_call: TRBJ2-7; d_call: -; cdr3_nt: TGCGCCAGCAGCGATGAAATGCGGGGCACGTCCTACGAGCAGTACTTC; cdr3_aa: CASSDEMRGTSYEQYF
v_call: TRBV2; clone_size: -; j_call: TRBJ2-2; d_call: -; cdr3_nt: TGTGCCAGCAAAGCGGGCTGGAACACCGGGGAGCTGTTTTTT; cdr3_aa: CASKAGWNTGELFF
v_call: TRBV5-8; clone_size: -; j_call: TRBJ2-1; d_call: TRBD2; cdr3_nt: TGTGCCAGCAGCTTGAAGCGGGGGGGCTGGGGTGGCAATGAGCAGTTCTTC; cdr3_aa: CASSLKRGGWGGNEQFF
v_call: TRBV2; clone_size: few; j_call: TRBJ1-5; d_call: -; cdr3_nt: TGTGCCAGCAGTGGTGCAGTGAGGGTCCTACATTTT; cdr3_aa: CASSGAVRVLHF
v_call: TRBV9; clone_size: -; j_call: TRBJ2-1; d_call: TRBD2; cdr3_nt: TGTGCCAGCAGCGTAGCTTCTAGCGGGAATTCCTACAATGAGCAGTTCTTC; cdr3_aa: CASSVASSGNSYNEQFF
v_call: TRBV7-7; clone_size: -; j_call: TRBJ1-6; d_call: -; cdr3_nt: TGTGCCAGCAGCTCCCCCCCCAGGGAATGCTCACCCCTCAACTTT; cdr3_aa: CASSSPPRECSPLNF
v_call: TRBV6-1; clone_size: few; j_call: TRBJ1-2; d_call: TRBD1; cdr3_nt: TGTGCCAGCAGTGCTCCGGGACAGAACTATGGCTACACCTTC; cdr3_aa: CASSAPGQNYGYTF
v_call: TRBV7-9; clone_size: -; j_call: TRBJ2-7; d_call: -; cdr3_nt: TGTGCCAGCAGCCCACGCGGGGCCAGACAGTACTACGAGCAGTACTTC; cdr3_aa: CASSPRGARQYYEQYF
v_call: TRBV5-6; clone_size: -; j_call: TRBJ2-7; d_call: -; cdr3_nt: TGTGCCAGCAGTTATACAGGGACCAGCGAGCAGTACTTC; cdr3_aa: CASSYTGTSEQYF
v_call: TRBV7-8; clone_size: once; j_call: TRBJ1-1; d_call: -; cdr3_nt: TGTGCCAGCGGACTTTATACGAACACTGAAGCTTTCTTT; cdr3_aa: CASGLYTNTEAFF
v_call: TRBV5-1; clone_size: -; j_call: TRBJ2-1; d_call: TRBD1; cdr3_nt: TGCGCCAGCACCTTGTTCGACAGGGCCAATGAGCAGTTCTTC; cdr3_aa: CASTLFDRANEQFF
v_call: TRBV5-4; clone_size: -; j_call: TRBJ1-2; d_call: TRBD1; cdr3_nt: TGTGCCAGCAGCCAGGGACAGGGTAACTATGGCTACACCTTC; cdr3_aa: CASSQGQGNYGYTF
v_call: TRBV6-6; clone_size: once; j_call: TRBJ1-2; d_call: TRBD1; cdr3_nt: TGTGCCAGCAGCCGACAGGGGGCTTATGGCTACACCTTC; cdr3_aa: CASSRQGAYGYTF
v_call: TRBV4-2; clone_size: -; j_call: TRBJ2-2; d_call: TRBD2; cdr3_nt: TGTGCCAGCAGCCCAACAAGAGGCCCTAGCGGGACCGCCGGGGAGCTGTTTTTT; cdr3_aa: CASSPTRGPSGTAGELFF
v_call: TRBV5-1; clone_size: -; j_call: TRBJ2-1; d_call: TRBD2; cdr3_nt: TGCGCCAGCAGCTTGGATAGGGCGGGGGGTTACAATGAGCAGTTCTTC; cdr3_aa: CASSLDRAGGYNEQFF
v_call: TRBV4-3; clone_size: few; j_call: TRBJ2-1; d_call: -; cdr3_nt: TGCGCCAGCACCGCCCCGAGGAATGAGCAGTTCTTC; cdr3_aa: CASTAPRNEQFF
v_call: TRBV30; clone_size: once; j_call: TRBJ1-4; d_call: TRBD1; cdr3_nt: TGTGCCTGGAGTGTAGCAGGGGGAGGAACTAATGAAAAACTGTTTTTT; cdr3_aa: CAWSVAGGGTNEKLFF
v_call: TRBV11-2; clone_size: -; j_call: TRBJ1-1; d_call: -; cdr3_nt: TGTGCCAGCAGCCCTATACAGGGAATCGGCACTGAAGCTTTCTTT; cdr3_aa: CASSPIQGIGTEAFF
v_call: TRBV7-2; clone_size: once; j_call: TRBJ2-2; d_call: TRBD2; cdr3_nt: TGTGCCAGCAGCCTAAGCGGGACGAACACCGGGGAGCTGTTTTTT; cdr3_aa: CASSLSGTNTGELFF
v_call: TRBV29-1; clone_size: -; j_call: TRBJ1-1; d_call: TRBD1; cdr3_nt: TGCAGCGTAATAACAGGGGGATTGGGTGTGAACACTGAAGCTTTCTTT; cdr3_aa: CSVITGGLGVNTEAFF
v_call: TRBV5-6; clone_size: -; j_call: TRBJ1-1; d_call: -; cdr3_nt: TGTGCCAGCAGCTTGGGCAGGGGATTTGCTTTCTTT; cdr3_aa: CASSLGRGFAFF